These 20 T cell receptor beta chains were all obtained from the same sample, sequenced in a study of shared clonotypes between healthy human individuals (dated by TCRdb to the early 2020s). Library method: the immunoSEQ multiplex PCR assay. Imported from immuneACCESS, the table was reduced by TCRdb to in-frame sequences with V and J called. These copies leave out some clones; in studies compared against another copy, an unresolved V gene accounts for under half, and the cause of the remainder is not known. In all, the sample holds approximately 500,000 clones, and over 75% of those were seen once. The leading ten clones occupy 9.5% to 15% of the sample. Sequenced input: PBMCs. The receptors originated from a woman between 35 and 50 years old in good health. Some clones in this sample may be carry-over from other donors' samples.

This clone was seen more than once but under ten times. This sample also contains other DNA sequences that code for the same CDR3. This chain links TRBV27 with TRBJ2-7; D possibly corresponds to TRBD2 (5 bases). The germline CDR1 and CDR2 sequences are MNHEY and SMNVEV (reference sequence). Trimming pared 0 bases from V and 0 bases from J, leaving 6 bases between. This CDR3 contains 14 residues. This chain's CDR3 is CASSLSSGSYEQYF. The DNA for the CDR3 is TGTGCCAGCAGTTTATCGAGCGGCTCCTACGAGCAGTACTTC.

The CDR3, as DNA: TGCGCCAGCAGCTGGAGACTAGCGGGAGAAGCCACCGGGGAGCTGTTTTTT. This encodes CASSWRLAGEATGELFF. The V and J genes are TRBV5-1 and TRBJ2-2; 12 positions agree with TRBD2. Germline V CDR1 and CDR2: SGHRS, YFSETQ. V was pared by 3 bases and J by 4 bases, with 7 bases of the junction left unmatched. CDR3 length equals 17 residues.

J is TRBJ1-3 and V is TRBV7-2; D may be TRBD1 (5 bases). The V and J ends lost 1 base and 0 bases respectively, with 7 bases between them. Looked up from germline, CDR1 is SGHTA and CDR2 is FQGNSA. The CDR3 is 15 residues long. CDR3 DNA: TGTGCCAGCAGCTTAGTGGGGGGCTCTGGAAACACCATATATTTT. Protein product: CASSLVGGSGNTIYF. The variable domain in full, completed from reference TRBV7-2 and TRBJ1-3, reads GAGVSQSPSNKVTEKGKDVELRCDPISGHTALYWYRQSLGQGLEFLIYFQGNSAPDKSGLPSDRFSAERTGGSVSTLTIQRTQQEDSAVYLCASSLVGGSGNTIYFGEGSWLTVV.

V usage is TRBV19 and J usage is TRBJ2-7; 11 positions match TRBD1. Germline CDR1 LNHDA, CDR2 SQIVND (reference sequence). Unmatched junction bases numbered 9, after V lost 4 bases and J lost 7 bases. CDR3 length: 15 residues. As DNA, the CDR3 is TGTGCCAGTAGTACCCAAGGACAGGGGGCGCGGGAGCAGTACTTC. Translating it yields CASSTQGQGAREQYF.

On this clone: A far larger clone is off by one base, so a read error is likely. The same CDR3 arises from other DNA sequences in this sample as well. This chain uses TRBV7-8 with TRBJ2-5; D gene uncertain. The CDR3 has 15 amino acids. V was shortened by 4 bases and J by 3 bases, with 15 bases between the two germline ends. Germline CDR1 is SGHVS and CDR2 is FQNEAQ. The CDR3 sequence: CASSSLGRTKETQYF. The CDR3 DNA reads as TGTGCCAGCAGCTCCCTAGGGCGGACGAAAGAGACCCAGTACTTC.

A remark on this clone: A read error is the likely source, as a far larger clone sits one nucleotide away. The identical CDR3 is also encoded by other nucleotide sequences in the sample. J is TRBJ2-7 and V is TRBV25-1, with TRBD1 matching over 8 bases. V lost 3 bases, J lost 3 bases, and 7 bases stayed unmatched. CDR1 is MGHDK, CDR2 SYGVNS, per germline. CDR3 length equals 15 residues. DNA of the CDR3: TGTGCCAGCAGTGAGTTCGGGACAGGAGGCTACGAGCAGTACTTC. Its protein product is CASSEFGTGGYEQYF.

The chain's CDR3 is CASSESRDCANTGELFF. CDR3 coding DNA: TGCGCCAGCAGTGAGTCCCGGGACTGCGCGAACACCGGGGAGCTGTTTTTT. The chain recombines TRBV10-1 with TRBJ2-2; D possibly corresponds to TRBD2 (6 bases). Between the trimmed V and J ends, which lost 0 bases and 0 bases, there was a span of 11 bases. This CDR3 has 17 residues. CDR1 WNHNN and CDR2 SYGVQD come from the germline V gene (reference sequence).

The DNA for the CDR3 is TGTGCCAGCAGTGAAACTTTGGGGGAGGTTGAGCAGTTCTTC. Protein sequence: CASSETLGEVEQFF. The chain recombines TRBV25-1 with TRBJ2-1; D may be TRBD2 (6 bases). V was cut by 2 bases and J by 9 bases, with 14 bases left in between. The CDR3 is made up of 14 amino acids. Germline CDR1 MGHDK, CDR2 SYGVNS.

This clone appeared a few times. CDR3 bases: TGTGCCAGCAGCCAAGAAATACGGCGGGACACTGAAGCTTTCTTT. As protein: CASSQEIRRDTEAFF. The genes are TRBV4-2 and TRBJ1-1; no reliable D call. This CDR3 has 15 amino acids. The V and J ends lost 0 bases and 3 bases respectively, with 11 bases between them. CDR1 is LGHNA, CDR2 YNFKEQ, per germline.

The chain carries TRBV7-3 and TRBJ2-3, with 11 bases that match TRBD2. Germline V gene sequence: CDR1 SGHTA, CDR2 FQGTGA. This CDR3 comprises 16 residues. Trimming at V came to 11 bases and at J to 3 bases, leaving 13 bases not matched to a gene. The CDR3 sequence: CAAQRTSGRTTDTQYF. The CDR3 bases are TGTGCCGCACAGCGAACTAGCGGGAGAACTACAGATACGCAGTATTTT.

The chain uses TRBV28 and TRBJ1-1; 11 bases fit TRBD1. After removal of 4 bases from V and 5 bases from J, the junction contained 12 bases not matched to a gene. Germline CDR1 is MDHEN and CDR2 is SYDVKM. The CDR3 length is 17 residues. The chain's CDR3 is CASSSPRDRGASTEAFF. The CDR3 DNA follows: TGTGCCAGCAGTTCCCCCCGGGACAGGGGGGCGAGTACTGAAGCTTTCTTT.

CDR3 coding DNA: TGTGCCAGCGTTGGCCAGCGGGAGGCTCTACTCTACGAGCAGTACTTC. Protein sequence: CASVGQREALLYEQYF. The V gene is TRBV2, the J gene TRBJ2-7, with 9 bases identical to TRBD2. The CDR3 spans 16 residues. V gave up 8 bases and J gave up 3 bases; unmatched junction bases: 14. CDR1 is SNHLY and CDR2 is FYNNEI in the germline V gene.

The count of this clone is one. CDR3 bases: TGTGCCAGCAGTCCCACAGGGGGCGAGCAGTACTTC. Its translation is CASSPTGGEQYF. J is TRBJ2-7 and V is TRBV6-5; 8 bases fit TRBD1. The CDR3 consists of 12 residues. Looked up from germline, CDR1 is MNHEY and CDR2 is SVGAGI. V gave up 5 bases and J gave up 6 bases; unmatched junction bases: 3.

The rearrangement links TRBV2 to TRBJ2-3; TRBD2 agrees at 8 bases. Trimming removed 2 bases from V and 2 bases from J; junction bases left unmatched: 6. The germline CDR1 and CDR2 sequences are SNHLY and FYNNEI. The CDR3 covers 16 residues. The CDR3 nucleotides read TGTGCCAGCAGTGAACAGGGCGGGAGGATCACAGATACGCAGTATTTT. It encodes CASSEQGGRITDTQYF. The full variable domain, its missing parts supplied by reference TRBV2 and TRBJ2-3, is EPEVTQTPSHQVTQMGQEVILRCVPISNHLYFYWYRQILGQKVEFLVSFYNNEISEKSEIFDDQFSVERPDGSNFTLKIRSTKLEDSAMYFCASSEQGGRITDTQYFGPGTRLTVL.

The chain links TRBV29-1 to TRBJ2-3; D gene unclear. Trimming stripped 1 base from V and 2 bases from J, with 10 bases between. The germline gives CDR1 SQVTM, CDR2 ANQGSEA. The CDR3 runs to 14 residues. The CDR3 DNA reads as TGCAGCGTTGAAGGTCGTCTTTCCACAGATACGCAGTATTTT. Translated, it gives CSVEGRLSTDTQYF.

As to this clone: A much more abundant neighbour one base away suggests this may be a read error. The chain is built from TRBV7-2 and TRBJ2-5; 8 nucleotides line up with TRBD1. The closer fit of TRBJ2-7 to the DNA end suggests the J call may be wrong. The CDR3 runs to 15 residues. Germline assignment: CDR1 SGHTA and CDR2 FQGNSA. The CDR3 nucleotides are TGCGCCAGCAGCATTAGGATCGGACAGGGCAACGAGCAGTACTTC. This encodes CASSIRIGQGNEQYF.

CDR3 protein: CASSPTGTNTGELFF. In DNA, the CDR3 is TGTGCCAGCAGCCCGACAGGGACGAACACCGGGGAGCTGTTTTTT. This rearrangement joins TRBV11-3 to TRBJ2-2; 7 bases are shared with TRBD1. V trimming: 5 bases; J trimming: 0 bases; junction bases outside the gene matches: 3. The CDR3 has 15 amino acids. In germline, CDR1 is SGHNT, CDR2 YENEEA.

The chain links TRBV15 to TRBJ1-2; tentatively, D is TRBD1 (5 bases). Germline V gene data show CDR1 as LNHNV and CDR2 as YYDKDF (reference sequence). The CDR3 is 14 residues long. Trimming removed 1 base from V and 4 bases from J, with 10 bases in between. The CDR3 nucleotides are TGTGCCACCAGCAGAGTTGTAGGGACCTATGGCTACACCTTC. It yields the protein CATSRVVGTYGYTF.

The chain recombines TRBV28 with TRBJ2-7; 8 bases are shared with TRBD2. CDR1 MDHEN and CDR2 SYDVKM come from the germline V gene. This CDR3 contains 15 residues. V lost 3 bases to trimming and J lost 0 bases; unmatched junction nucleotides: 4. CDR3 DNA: TGTGCCAGCAGTTTCGGGAGGGCCCCCTCCTACGAGCAGTACTTC. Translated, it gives CASSFGRAPSYEQYF.

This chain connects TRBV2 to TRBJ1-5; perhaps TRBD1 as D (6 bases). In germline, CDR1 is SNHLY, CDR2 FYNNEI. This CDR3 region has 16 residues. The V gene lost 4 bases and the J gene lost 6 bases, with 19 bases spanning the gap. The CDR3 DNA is TGTGCCAGCAGTGGAGGGGGGGGAGACTTTGGTCAGCCCCAGCATTTT. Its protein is CASSGGGGDFGQPQHF.